This entry lists 11 T cell receptor beta chains sequenced from one sample in a study of cytotoxic CD8 clonotypes in ibrutinib-treated CLL. The method was immunoSEQ multiplex PCR; TCRdb's version includes in-frame clones alone and lacks a portion of them. Of over 9,000 clones in the sample, around 85% are singletons; the top ten hold more than 20%. The sample here was PBMCs, taken at disease progression, from a patient treated with ibrutinib. These receptors were obtained from a human donor with chronic lymphocytic leukemia.

The V and J genes are TRBV28 and TRBJ1-5, with D unclear. CDR1 and CDR2 (germline): MDHEN, SYDVKM. Trimming took off 6 bases at V and 4 bases at J, with 16 bases between the two ends. The CDR3 totals 15 residues. CDR3: CASRIAREDNQPQHF. The CDR3 DNA follows: TGTGCCAGCAGGATAGCAAGGGAGGATAATCAGCCCCAGCATTTT.

This chain links TRBV10-3 with TRBJ1-5; the D is unclear. The germline V gene has CDR1 ENHRY and CDR2 SYGVKD. V was shortened by 4 bases and J by 5 bases, with 9 bases between the two germline ends. This CDR3 comprises 13 residues. The CDR3 reads CAISAESDQPQHF. The CDR3 DNA sequence: TGTGCCATCAGTGCAGAGTCCGATCAGCCCCAGCATTTT.

The genes are TRBV7-9 and TRBJ1-1; D is uncertain. The V gene lost 3 bases and the J gene lost 6 bases, with 5 bases spanning the gap. CDR1 is SEHNR and CDR2 is FQNEAQ in the germline V gene (reference sequence). This CDR3 region has 11 residues. CDR3 region: CASSFSAEAFF. The CDR3 DNA is TGTGCCAGCAGCTTCTCGGCTGAAGCTTTCTTT.

This chain uses TRBV6-5 with TRBJ2-7, with D unclear. Germline V gene lookup returns CDR1 MNHEY and CDR2 SVGAGI. The CDR3 extends over 16 amino acids. The V end lost 0 bases, the J end lost 0 bases, and 12 bases lay between the germline ends. CDR3 in DNA: TGTGCCAGCAGTTACTCGATGCCAGCAAGCTCCTACGAGCAGTACTTC. Encoded protein: CASSYSMPASSYEQYF.

This chain uses TRBV27 with TRBJ2-1; 11 nucleotides agree with TRBD2. Germline CDR1 reads MNHEY; CDR2 reads SMNVEV (reference sequence). The CDR3 runs to 16 residues. V lost 5 bases, J lost 10 bases, and 13 bases stayed unmatched. This chain's CDR3 is CASSPRTSGRKEEQFF. CDR3 in DNA: TGTGCCAGCAGTCCCCGGACTAGCGGGCGGAAGGAGGAGCAGTTCTTC.

The chain carries TRBV18 and TRBJ1-4, with TRBD1 matching 7 bases. This CDR3 is built from 15 residues. The germline V gene encodes CDR1 KGHSH and CDR2 LQKENI. V gave up 2 bases and J gave up 7 bases; unmatched junction bases: 7. This chain's CDR3 is CASSPEGQNGEKLFF. CDR3 DNA sequence: TGTGCCAGCTCACCAGAGGGACAGAACGGTGAAAAACTGTTTTTT.

CDR3 amino acids: CASKSTGDPQPQHF. The CDR3 coding sequence is TGTGCCAGTAAATCGACAGGGGATCCGCAGCCCCAGCATTTT. V and J are TRBV19 and TRBJ1-5, with 8 bases matching TRBD1. CDR3 length: 14 residues. Germline loops: CDR1 LNHDA, CDR2 SQIVND (reference sequence). V lost 7 bases, J lost 7 bases, and 9 bases stayed unmatched.

This rearrangement joins TRBV28 to TRBJ2-1; D gene unclear. Germline CDR1 reads MDHEN; CDR2 reads SYDVKM. This CDR3 has 15 amino acids. V was cut by 6 bases and J by 3 bases, with 15 bases left in between. CDR3 nucleotides: TGTGCCAGCAGCCGTGACCTACCAGGCTACAATGAGCAGTTCTTC. Encoded protein: CASSRDLPGYNEQFF. The full variable domain, rest sourced from reference TRBV28 and TRBJ2-1, is DVKVTQSSRYLVKRTGEKVFLECVQDMDHENMFWYRQDPGLGLRLIYFSYDVKMKEKGDIPEGYSVSREKKERFSLILESASTNQTSMYLCASSRDLPGYNEQFFGPGTRLTVL.

The chain joins TRBV7-9 to TRBJ2-1, with 14 bases lining up with TRBD2. This CDR3 has 15 amino acids. From germline, CDR1 is SEHNR and CDR2 FQNEAQ (reference sequence). J gave up 9 bases and V 5 bases, and 6 bases lay outside the gene matches. The CDR3 sequence: CASSQTGLAGVEQFF. DNA for the CDR3: TGTGCCAGCAGCCAAACGGGACTAGCGGGAGTTGAGCAGTTCTTC.

The genes are TRBV10-3 and TRBJ2-1, with no clear D. Trimming took 0 bases from V and 4 from J, leaving 16 bases between them. In germline, CDR1 is ENHRY, CDR2 SYGVKD. The CDR3 has 17 residues. The CDR3 protein is CAISESKAYNLYNEQFF. The CDR3 DNA sequence: TGTGCCATCAGTGAGTCCAAGGCCTACAACCTTTACAATGAGCAGTTCTTC.

The V gene is TRBV6-1, the J gene TRBJ2-5, with D possibly called TRBD1 or TRBD2 (5 bases each). Germline loops: CDR1 MNHNS, CDR2 SASEGT. CDR3 size: 14 residues. The V and J ends lost 4 bases and 2 bases respectively, with 11 bases between them. CDR3 nucleotide sequence: TGTGCCAGCAGTGGGGGGTTGGGGCAAGAGACCCAGTACTTC. This encodes CASSGGLGQETQYF.